This T cell receptor beta chain is from a study of T-cell reconstitution after alpha-beta-depleted transplantation in children. As concerns this clonotype: The germline gene is not matched at one end of the junction; a read error may be the cause.

Unique molecular identifiers were used to barcode this TCRbeta library. TCRdb called the PCR reads again in MiXCR, with one record for every CDR3 protein. Of about 120,000 distinct CDR3 sequences listed, around a tenth are singletons. The TCR sequence derives from a human donor who donated a stem cell graft to a child with acute lymphoblastic leukemia. The sample here was PBMCs from the stem cell graft donor, taken from the stem cell graft.

The CDR3 loop is CCASSASGGASTDTQYF. CDR3 coding DNA: TGCTGTGCTAGTAGCGCTAGCGGGGGGGCTAGCACAGATACGCAGTATTTT. This chain joins TRBV20-1 and TRBJ2-3; 12 bases line up with TRBD2. The CDR3 extends over 17 amino acids. Germline assignment: CDR1 DFQATT and CDR2 SNEGSKA (reference sequence).